What follows are 12 T cell receptor beta chains derived from one specimen sequenced in a study of CD8 T cells in Susac syndrome. Random hexamers served to reverse transcribe roughly 0.45 to 1 ug RNA. TCRdb independently ran MiXCR on the immunoSEQ multiplex PCR reads; one entry per CDR3 protein. Here the sample spans about 190,000 distinct CDR3 sequences, around nine tenths being singletons. What was sequenced was CD4+ T cells from PBMCs. These receptors were taken from a human donor with Susac syndrome.

This chain connects TRBV11-2 to TRBJ1-2; D gene ambiguous. This CDR3 contains 18 residues. Germline-derived CDR1 and CDR2 are SGHAT and FQNNGV. V was cut by 5 bases and J by 2 bases, with 24 bases left in between. The CDR3 nucleotides read TGTGCCAGCAGCCAAATACGCTCGGCAGGTACACCCAACTATGGCTACACCTTC. Translation: CASSQIRSAGTPNYGYTF.

This chain uses TRBV5-4 with TRBJ2-5; 9 bases are a match to TRBD1. Trimming cost V 1 base and J 2 bases; bases outside gene matches: 3. The CDR3 loop spans 15 amino acids. Germline CDR1 is SGHNT and CDR2 is YYREEE (reference sequence). The CDR3 reads CASSLLGQGQETQYF. The DNA of the CDR3 is TGTGCCAGCAGCTTGTTGGGACAGGGACAAGAGACCCAGTACTTC.

This chain joins TRBV5-8 and TRBJ2-7, with D perhaps matching TRBD1 or TRBD2 (5 bases each). Trimming stripped 7 bases from V and 3 bases from J, with 14 bases between. Germline-derived CDR1 and CDR2 are SGHTS and YDEGEE. The CDR3 is 13 amino acids. The CDR3 DNA follows: TGTGCCAGCCGAACATGGGACCTCTACGAGCAGTACTTC. This codes for CASRTWDLYEQYF.

The chain recombines TRBV5-6 with TRBJ2-7; 8 bases are a match to TRBD1. The germline CDR1 and CDR2 sequences are SGHDT and YYEEEE. V trimming: 5 bases; J trimming: 3 bases; junction bases outside the gene matches: 10. The CDR3 sequence is 15 residues long. CDR3 nucleotide sequence: TGTGCCAGCAGTTTTTCAGGGGGCTCCCTCTACGAGCAGTACTTC. It codes for CASSFSGGSLYEQYF.

This clonotype was observed a single time. The rearrangement joins TRBV2 to TRBJ1-1, with D unresolved. The CDR3 extends over 14 amino acids. The germline CDR1 and CDR2 sequences are SNHLY and FYNNEI. Trimming left V 2 bases short and J 4 bases short, with 11 bases between. CDR3 sequence reads: CASSESQIGTEAFF. CDR3 DNA: TGTGCCAGCAGTGAAAGTCAGATTGGCACTGAAGCTTTCTTT.

The chain joins TRBV6-5 to TRBJ1-2, with D possibly being TRBD1 (6 bases). The CDR3 extends over 15 amino acids. The germline CDR1 and CDR2 sequences are MNHEY and SVGAGI. Trimming cost V 0 bases and J 8 bases, with 16 bases left between them. The CDR3 coding sequence is TGTGCCAGCAGTTACTCGCGGGGGGGCTGGTGGGGCTACACCTTC. This sequence encodes CASSYSRGGWWGYTF.

This clonotype was detected a few times. V gene TRBV9 combines with J gene TRBJ2-3, with 7 bases lining up with TRBD1. V lost 0 bases and J lost 0; bases outside the gene matches: 1. Germline V lookup: CDR1 SGDLS, CDR2 YYNGEE. The CDR3 totals 15 residues. CDR3 region: CASSVGTGSTDTQYF. DNA of the CDR3: TGTGCCAGCAGCGTAGGGACAGGTAGCACAGATACGCAGTATTTT.

V is TRBV5-8 and J is TRBJ2-5; 12 nucleotides match TRBD2. Germline lookup yields CDR1 SGHTS and CDR2 YDEGEE. The CDR3 totals 13 residues. V trimming: 3 bases; J trimming: 9 bases; junction bases outside the gene matches: 3. The CDR3 sequence: CASSSGLAGPQYF. CDR3 bases: TGTGCCAGCAGCTCGGGACTAGCGGGTCCCCAGTACTTC.

The rearrangement links TRBV7-2 to TRBJ1-5, with a possible D match to TRBD1 (6 bases). Germline CDR1 SGHTA, CDR2 FQGNSA. V lost 1 base and J 5 bases, leaving 12 bases between the germline ends. The CDR3 is 15 amino acids. CDR3 residues: CASSLGGRGHQPQHF. CDR3 DNA: TGTGCCAGCAGCTTAGGGGGCAGGGGCCATCAGCCCCAGCATTTT.

This chain joins TRBV7-2 and TRBJ2-5; either TRBD1 or TRBD2 may fit D (6 bases each). CDR1 and CDR2 (germline): SGHTA, FQGNSA. This CDR3 comprises 15 residues. Trimming left V 7 bases short and J 7 bases short, with 22 bases between. CDR3 DNA sequence: TGTGCCAGCATTCCCGCCGGGGGCGATGTGGGGACCCAGTACTTC. Translation: CASIPAGGDVGTQYF.

The chain recombines TRBV7-9 with TRBJ2-5; weak D call: TRBD1 (7 bases). Germline CDR1 reads SEHNR; CDR2 reads FQNEAQ (reference sequence). The CDR3 totals 14 residues. V was pared by 8 bases and J by 4 bases, with 17 bases between. CDR3 DNA: TGTGCCAGCGGAGAGGGGGCGCGGGGAGAGACCCAGTACTTC. Its protein product is CASGEGARGETQYF.

This chain connects TRBV7-9 to TRBJ2-1; 10 nucleotides agree with TRBD2. V gave up 2 bases and J gave up 5 bases; unmatched junction bases: 3. This CDR3 contains 15 residues. The germline CDR1 and CDR2 sequences are SEHNR and FQNEAQ (reference sequence). DNA of the CDR3: TGTGCCAGCAGCTTACCGGGACTAGCGAACAATGAGCAGTTCTTC. Translating gives CASSLPGLANNEQFF.